This passage covers 20 T cell receptor beta chains from one sample sequenced in a study of CD8 T cells in Susac syndrome. An amount of RNA that ranged from roughly 0.5 to 1 ug was reverse transcribed with random hexamers. Each CDR3 protein gets one entry after TCRdb re-called the immunoSEQ multiplex PCR reads with MiXCR. The repertoire holds approximately 210,000 distinct CDR3 sequences, with about 95% as singletons. Source material: CD4+ T cells from PBMCs. The receptors shown here come from a human donor with Susac syndrome.

Here the CDR3 reads CASSQDRRTALGYTF. In DNA form, the CDR3 reads TGTGCCAGCAGCCAAGACCGCAGGACCGCGCTTGGCTACACCTTC. The chain couples TRBV4-2 to TRBJ1-2; D not resolved. Germline CDR1 LGHNA, CDR2 YNFKEQ. The V and J ends lost 0 bases and 7 bases respectively, with 15 bases between them. The CDR3 consists of 15 residues.

The rearrangement joins TRBV7-2 to TRBJ2-1; TRBD2 matches at 8 bases. Germline CDR1 reads SGHTA; CDR2 reads FQGNSA. Unmatched junction bases numbered 12, after V lost 5 bases and J lost 9 bases. This CDR3 has 15 amino acids. The DNA for the CDR3 is TGTGCCAGCAGCCCTACGGCGGGGGGCGGAACTGAGCAGTTCTTC. Its protein is CASSPTAGGGTEQFF.

This clonotype was seen a single time. The chain recombines TRBV5-6 with TRBJ2-5; 9 bases map to TRBD1. This CDR3 contains 16 residues. The ends lost 6 bases at V and 1 base at J; junction bases unmatched: 10. Looked up from germline, CDR1 is SGHDT and CDR2 is YYEEEE. The CDR3 spells CASTHRGLRRQETQYF. As DNA, the CDR3 is TGTGCCAGCACCCACAGGGGGCTACGCCGCCAAGAGACCCAGTACTTC.

CDR3 DNA: TGCGCCAGCAGCTTGATTGGACTAGCGAGAGAGACCCAGTACTTC. It specifies CASSLIGLARETQYF. The V gene is TRBV5-1, the J gene TRBJ2-5; TRBD2 matches 9 bases. The V segment lost 1 base and the J segment 4 bases; nucleotides outside the gene matches: 5. Germline loops: CDR1 SGHRS, CDR2 YFSETQ. This CDR3 comprises 15 residues.

The chain couples TRBV30 to TRBJ1-4; no firm D call. Per the germline V gene, CDR1 is GTSNPN and CDR2 is SVGIG (reference sequence). Deletions cut 1 base from V and 2 bases from J, with 8 bases between. CDR3 length equals 14 residues. The CDR3 DNA reads as TGTGCCTGGAGTGGCTGGCCGACTAATGAAAAACTGTTTTTT. This sequence encodes CAWSGWPTNEKLFF.

This clonotype appeared a single time. The V call is TRBV4-3, the J call TRBJ2-7, with 8 bases lining up with TRBD2. This CDR3 is 17 amino acids long. CDR1 is LGHNA and CDR2 is YSLEER in the germline V gene. The V and J ends lost 4 bases and 3 bases, in that order; junction bases with no gene match: 14. CDR3 loop: CASSPGEGSGGLYEQYF. The DNA for the CDR3 is TGCGCCAGCAGCCCGGGGGAGGGGAGCGGGGGCCTCTACGAGCAGTACTTC.

The rearrangement joins TRBV7-2 to TRBJ2-1; 9 nucleotides align to TRBD2. Germline values: CDR1 SGHTA, CDR2 FQGNSA. The CDR3 covers 14 residues. After removal of 2 bases from V and 7 bases from J, the junction contained 3 bases not matched to a gene. CDR3 sequence reads: CASSLRRGGNEQFF. Here the CDR3 DNA reads TGTGCCAGCAGCTTACGGCGGGGGGGTAATGAGCAGTTCTTC.

The chain carries TRBV18 and TRBJ1-5; D is undetermined. The CDR3 extends over 15 amino acids. Trimming took off 2 bases at V and 3 bases at J, with 11 bases between the two ends. In germline, CDR1 is KGHSH, CDR2 LQKENI. The CDR3 spells CASSPAASLNQPQHF. CDR3 sequence (DNA): TGTGCCAGCTCACCAGCGGCAAGTCTCAATCAGCCCCAGCATTTT.

The chain combines TRBV6-2 or TRBV6-3 with TRBJ1-6; D is uncertain. V shed 5 bases and J shed 9 bases, with 17 bases lying between them. Germline V gives CDR1 MNHEY, CDR2 SVGEGT. The CDR3 is made up of 15 amino acids. The CDR3 coding sequence is TGTGCCAGCAGTCCTGGAATCGACCGGAGTTCACCCCTCCACTTT. Its protein is CASSPGIDRSSPLHF.

This chain connects TRBV20-1 to TRBJ2-7; D might be TRBD1 or TRBD2, each matching 8 bases. This CDR3 comprises 16 residues. From germline, CDR1 is DFQATT and CDR2 SNEGSKA (reference sequence). Deletions cut 3 bases from V and 6 bases from J, with 24 bases between. CDR3 amino acids: CSASERPGQAGGEQYF. CDR3 bases: TGCAGTGCTAGTGAACGACCGGGACAGGCGGGGGGCGAGCAGTACTTC.

The chain couples TRBV12-3 or TRBV12-4 to TRBJ1-1; D call uncertain. This CDR3 has 11 residues. V was clipped by 6 bases and J by 2 bases, with 4 bases between them. As DNA, the CDR3 is TGTGCCAGCAGATATAACACTGAAGCTTTCTTT. The encoded protein is CASRYNTEAFF.

J is TRBJ2-5 and V is TRBV3-1; weak D call: TRBD1 (6 bases). V was clipped by 4 bases and J by 3 bases, with 12 bases between them. Germline V gene lookup returns CDR1 LGHDT and CDR2 YNNKEL (reference sequence). This CDR3 region has 14 residues. Here the CDR3 DNA reads TGTGCCAGCAGCCCTGGGGGCACCGAAGAGACCCAGTACTTC. Translating it yields CASSPGGTEETQYF.

The chain has TRBV5-1 and TRBJ1-1; D not resolved. V lost 2 bases and J 0 bases, leaving 11 bases between the germline ends. In germline, CDR1 is SGHRS, CDR2 YFSETQ. The CDR3 runs 15 residues. CDR3 sequence (DNA): TGCGCCAGCAGCTTAGGTCGGATGATGAACACTGAAGCTTTCTTT. Amino acids: CASSLGRMMNTEAFF.

This rearrangement joins TRBV20-1 to TRBJ2-7, with 10 bases matching TRBD1. Germline V gene lookup returns CDR1 DFQATT and CDR2 SNEGSKA (reference sequence). CDR3 length: 19 residues. With V trimmed by 1 base and J by 2 bases, 17 bases remained unmatched. CDR3 DNA sequence: TGCAGTGCTAGAGTTGCCCCGGACAGGGGGTCTTGGTCCCCCTACGAGCAGTACTTC. Encoded protein: CSARVAPDRGSWSPYEQYF.

This chain connects TRBV6-6 to TRBJ1-2; D gene ambiguous. The V gene's germline CDR1 is MNHNY and CDR2 SVGAGI (reference sequence). V was pared by 6 bases and J by 8 bases, with 16 bases between. The CDR3 length is 13 residues. This chain's CDR3 is CASSHGPTAGYTF. The CDR3 DNA reads TGTGCCAGCAGCCATGGGCCAACTGCAGGCTACACCTTC.

This clonotype was found once. V gene TRBV28 combines with J gene TRBJ2-7; 9 bases are a match to TRBD1. Germline lookup yields CDR1 MDHEN and CDR2 SYDVKM. The V segment lost 4 bases and the J segment 2 bases; nucleotides outside the gene matches: 9. The CDR3 is 16 residues long. The CDR3 region is CASSSRPGTGTYEQYF. Written as DNA, the CDR3 is TGTGCCAGCAGTTCCCGCCCCGGGACAGGGACCTACGAGCAGTACTTC.

The chain joins TRBV20-1 to TRBJ2-5; TRBD1 might be the D (5 bases). Germline CDR1 and CDR2: DFQATT and SNEGSKA (reference sequence). The V end lost 3 bases, the J end lost 2 bases, and 13 bases lay between the germline ends. The length of the CDR3 is 14 residues. The CDR3 spells CSASMGLLQETQYF. CDR3 sequence (DNA): TGCAGTGCTAGTATGGGGCTTTTACAAGAGACCCAGTACTTC.

The V gene is TRBV29-1, the J gene TRBJ2-5; no clear D gene. Germline V gene sequence: CDR1 SQVTM, CDR2 ANQGSEA. The CDR3 runs 15 residues. V was trimmed by 7 bases and J by 1 base, leaving 19 bases between them. The chain's CDR3 is CSASTLVAPQETQYF. The CDR3 bases are TGCAGCGCCTCCACCCTCGTGGCACCCCAAGAGACCCAGTACTTC.

V usage is TRBV27 and J usage is TRBJ1-2; unclear D gene. V was shortened by 4 bases and J by 4 bases, with 10 bases between the two germline ends. CDR1 MNHEY and CDR2 SMNVEV come from the germline V gene (reference sequence). This CDR3 is built from 13 residues. The CDR3 here is CASSSPGVYGYTF. Written as DNA, the CDR3 is TGTGCCAGCAGTTCGCCCGGGGTCTATGGCTACACCTTC.

This chain uses TRBV5-1 with TRBJ2-7; unclear D gene. The germline CDR1 and CDR2 sequences are SGHRS and YFSETQ. V was shortened by 3 bases and J by 1 base, with 8 bases between the two germline ends. The CDR3 spans 13 residues. The CDR3 bases are TGCGCCAGCAGCTCGGGCCCGTCCTACGAGCAGTACTTC. Translation gives CASSSGPSYEQYF. Looking up the rest from reference TRBV5-1 and TRBJ2-7 gives the full variable domain: KAGVTQTPRYLIKTRGQQVTLSCSPISGHRSVSWYQQTPGQGLQFLFEYFSETQRNKGNFPGRFSGRQFSNSRSEMNVSTLELGDSALYLCASSSGPSYEQYFGPGTRLTVT.